The 14 T cell receptor beta chains reported below all come from one sample, sequenced in a study of molecular identifiers for immune sequencing clone quantification (dated by TCRdb to the late 2010s). The library was built by means of PCR. The listed sequencing device is NextSeq 500. The public reads were reprocessed in TCRdb via fastp at Q25 and MiXCR, keeping in-frame beta chains. Entries that share a CDR3 protein sequence are merged under the most common genes and DNA. The sample yields approximately 320,000 distinct CDR3 sequences; roughly a quarter were counted once. Clones ranked in the top ten supply about 0.71% of the sample. Sequenced input: naive CD8+ T cells from blood, with Jurkat cell RNA spiked in. The cell subset or site label of this sample denotes: FACS-sorted CD8+CD4-CCR7+CD45RA+ naive T cells. Every receptor here comes from a human donor in good health. Some libraries in this study had Jurkat cell RNA spiked in.

The V and J genes are TRBV11-3 and TRBJ2-1; possibly TRBD2 for D (6 bases). The germline CDR1 and CDR2 sequences are SGHNT and YENEEA. The length of the CDR3 is 15 residues. Trimming pared 5 bases from V and 1 base from J, leaving 12 bases between. The CDR3 DNA reads as TGTGCCAGCAGCCCCGGGGGACTGTCCTACAATGAGCAGTTCTTC. It encodes CASSPGGLSYNEQFF.

This clonotype showed up many times. The chain joins TRBV4-3 to TRBJ2-2; a possible D gene is TRBD2 (5 bases). V lost 1 base, J lost 2 bases, and 17 bases lay in between. Germline V gene lookup returns CDR1 LGHNA and CDR2 YSLEER. The length of the CDR3 is 18 residues. The CDR3 region is CASSQGGSVGVNTGELFF. The CDR3 DNA is TGCGCCAGCAGCCAAGGAGGTTCGGTGGGAGTTAACACCGGGGAGCTGTTTTTT.

This clonotype was seen a few times. The chain combines TRBV6-5 with TRBJ2-7; unclear D gene. This CDR3 comprises 15 residues. The germline V gene has CDR1 MNHEY and CDR2 SVGAGI. V was pared by 0 bases and J by 4 bases, with 13 bases between. The CDR3: CASSYSGQSTYEQYF. In DNA, the CDR3 is TGTGCCAGCAGTTACTCGGGTCAGTCTACTTACGAGCAGTACTTC.

On this clonotype: A much more abundant neighbour one base away suggests this may be a read error. The chain has TRBV5-1 and TRBJ2-1; 7 bases fit TRBD2. CDR3 length: 15 amino acids. Germline V gene data show CDR1 as SGHRS and CDR2 as YFSETQ. V lost 6 bases and J lost 12; bases outside the gene matches: 18. Written as DNA, the CDR3 is TGCGCCAGCACCCTCAGCGGGGCCCCTGCAAGCGTGCAGTTCTTC. Residues: CASTLSGAPASVQFF. Variable domain in full (rest from reference TRBV5-1 and TRBJ2-1): KAGVTQTPRYLIKTRGQQVTLSCSPISGHRSVSWYQQTPGQGLQFLFEYFSETQRNKGNFPGRFSGRQFSNSRSEMNVSTLELGDSALYLCASTLSGAPASVQFFGPGTRLTVL.

CDR3 bases: TGTGCCAGCAGTTCAGGCGGCTACCTCAGTCAGCCCCAGCATTTT. It yields the protein CASSSGGYLSQPQHF. The genes are TRBV12-3 or TRBV12-4 and TRBJ1-5, with D unclear. Trimming pared 4 bases from V and 6 bases from J, leaving 16 bases between. The CDR3 runs 15 residues.

This clonotype has a count of ten or more. The V and J genes are TRBV28 and TRBJ2-4; 10 nucleotides agree with TRBD1. Looked up from germline, CDR1 is MDHEN and CDR2 is SYDVKM. The junction had 9 bases not matched to a gene; V was cut back by 4 bases and J by 6 bases. This CDR3 spans 16 amino acids. The CDR3 sequence is CASSSFPTGGLNIQYF. The CDR3 DNA reads TGTGCCAGCAGTTCCTTCCCGACAGGGGGCCTAAACATTCAGTACTTC.

Comment on this clonotype: A much larger clone sits a single nucleotide away, making a read error possible. No conserved phenylalanine or tryptophan is present at the end of the CDR3, so a read error is the likely explanation. V usage is TRBV6-5 and J usage is TRBJ2-2; D call uncertain. CDR3 length: 12 amino acids. Per the germline V gene, CDR1 is MNHEY and CDR2 is SVGAGI. Trimming pared 6 bases from V and 6 bases from J, leaving 8 bases between. In nucleotides, the CDR3 is TGTGCCAGCAGGAGTCGGGCCGGGGAGCTGTTTTCT. This sequence encodes CASRSRAGELFS.

V is TRBV11-2 and J is TRBJ1-1, with D possibly TRBD1 on 5 matching bases. V shed 3 bases and J shed 0 bases, with 8 bases lying between them. Germline CDR1 reads SGHAT; CDR2 reads FQNNGV. This CDR3 has 14 amino acids. CDR3 amino acids: CASSFTGLNTEAFF. The DNA of the CDR3 is TGTGCCAGCAGCTTTACAGGTCTGAACACTGAAGCTTTCTTT.

In this sample, this clonotype turned up a few times. The V gene is TRBV4-1, the J gene TRBJ2-6; D unresolved. The CDR3 contains 12 residues. The V end lost 2 bases, the J end lost 13 bases, and 9 bases lay between the germline ends. Germline V gene lookup returns CDR1 MGHRA and CDR2 YSYEKL. The CDR3 spells CASSQSPPVLTF. CDR3 nucleotide sequence: TGCGCCAGCAGCCAATCGCCCCCTGTCCTGACTTTC.

The V and J genes are TRBV7-9 and TRBJ2-7; D is uncertain. Germline lookup yields CDR1 SEHNR and CDR2 FQNEAQ (reference sequence). The ends were cut back, 1 base at V and 7 bases at J, with 11 bases in the middle. The CDR3 length is 13 residues. Written as DNA, the CDR3 is TGTGCCAGCAGCTTAGGTTCCGTGGAAGAGCAGTACTTC. Translating it yields CASSLGSVEEQYF. Supplemented by reference TRBV7-9 and TRBJ2-7, the full variable domain reads DTGVSQNPRHKITKRGQNVTFRCDPISEHNRLYWYRQTLGQGPEFLTYFQNEAQLEKSRLLSDRFSAERPKGSFSTLEIQRTEQGDSAMYLCASSLGSVEEQYFGPGTRLTVT.

About this clonotype: Its ends do not fully match the called genes, so a read error is possible. The CDR3 DNA follows: TGTGCCAGCAGCTTAGTCGGGAATGAGCGGTTCTTC. This gives the protein CASSLVGNERFF. V is TRBV11-2 and J is TRBJ2-1, with D possibly being TRBD2 (5 bases). Germline V CDR1 and CDR2: SGHAT, FQNNGV. The CDR3 sequence is 12 residues long.

This clonotype was found many times. The J gene is TRBJ2-5, the V gene TRBV7-9; 10 bases align to TRBD1. CDR1 is SEHNR, CDR2 FQNEAQ, per germline (reference sequence). V was clipped by 4 bases and J by 4 bases; unmatched bases: 9. CDR3 length: 16 amino acids. The CDR3 bases are TGTGCCAGCAGCTCGACAGGGGGCGCGTTGATAGAGACCCAGTACTTC. Encoded protein: CASSSTGGALIETQYF.

To note about this clonotype: One junction end does not reproduce the germline sequence, and a read error may be involved. The chain is built from TRBV27 and TRBJ1-1, with D perhaps matching TRBD1 (5 bases). The germline V gene has CDR1 MNHEY and CDR2 SMNVEV (reference sequence). The CDR3 has 13 amino acids. Here the CDR3 DNA reads TGTGCCAGCAGTTTTTCGGGGGACGCGGAAGCTGTCTTT. Its protein product is CASSFSGDAEAVF.

In this sample, this clonotype turned up many times. The chain employs TRBV19 and TRBJ1-1, with D perhaps matching TRBD1 (5 bases). V lost 7 bases and J 3 bases, leaving 9 bases between the germline ends. The CDR3 sequence is 12 residues long. Germline loops: CDR1 LNHDA, CDR2 SQIVND (reference sequence). Here the CDR3 reads CASIGGHTEAFF. The CDR3 nucleotides are TGTGCCAGTATCGGGGGTCACACTGAAGCTTTCTTT.